This paragraph reports one T cell receptor beta chain. What antigen it recognizes has not been identified. Base qualities are not provided; no much larger clone lies one nucleotide away. The sample is drawn from a study of T-cell reconstitution after alpha-beta-depleted transplantation in children (dated by TCRdb to the mid-2010s). Background on the whole study: T-cell immune reconstitution after TCRalphabeta/CD19-depleted allogeneic hematopoietic cell transplantation in children was quantitatively tracked in the study by means of TCR repertoire profiling.

Libraries were constructed by PCR. For sequencing, an Illumina HiSeq 2500 was employed. TCR libraries were prepared with molecular barcoding, using unique molecular identifiers to normalize TCRbeta repertoire quantification. TCRdb ran its own pipeline on the public reads, namely fastp trimming at Q25 and MiXCR clone calling, and kept in-frame beta chains. Rows are combined by CDR3 protein, so each entry shows the most common genes and DNA. The sample profile shows some 340,000 distinct CDR3 sequences; around 10% of them were found once. The ten largest clones capture 2% to 3% of the sample. The receptor comes from a human donor who donated a stem cell graft to a child with acute lymphoblastic leukemia. This sample comprised PBMCs from the stem cell graft donor, obtained from the stem cell graft.

The CDR3 sequence is CASSQAVGAPEAFF. The nucleotides are TGCGCCAGCAGCCAAGCCGTCGGGGCCCCTGAAGCTTTCTTT. The chain is assembled from TRBV4-3 and TRBJ1-1; possibly the D gene is TRBD1, per 5 matching bases. A distance of 12 bases separates the germline ends of V and J, which lose 1 base and 6 bases respectively. According to the germline V gene, CDR1 reads LGHNA and CDR2 reads YSLEER. The CDR3 goes from the cysteine to the phenylalanine over 14 residues. Kept here is only the CDR3 DNA, which spans 42 bases and is read in frame from base 1.